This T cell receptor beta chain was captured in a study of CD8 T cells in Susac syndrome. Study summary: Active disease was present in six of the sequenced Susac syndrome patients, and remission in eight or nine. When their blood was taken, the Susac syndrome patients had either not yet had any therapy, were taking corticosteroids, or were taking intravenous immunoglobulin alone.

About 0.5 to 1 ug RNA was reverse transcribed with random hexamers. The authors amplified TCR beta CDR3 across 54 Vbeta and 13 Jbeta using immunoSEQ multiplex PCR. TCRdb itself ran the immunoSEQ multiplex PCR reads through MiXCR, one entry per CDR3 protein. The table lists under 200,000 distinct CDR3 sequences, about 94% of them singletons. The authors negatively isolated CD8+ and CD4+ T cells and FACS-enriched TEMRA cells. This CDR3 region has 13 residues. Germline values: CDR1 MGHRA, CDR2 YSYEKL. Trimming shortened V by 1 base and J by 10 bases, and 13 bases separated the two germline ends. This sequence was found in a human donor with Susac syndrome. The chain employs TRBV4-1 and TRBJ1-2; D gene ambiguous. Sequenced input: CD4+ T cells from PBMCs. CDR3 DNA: TGCGCCAGCAGCCAAGTACGGCAGCGGAACTACACCTTC. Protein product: CASSQVRQRNYTF.